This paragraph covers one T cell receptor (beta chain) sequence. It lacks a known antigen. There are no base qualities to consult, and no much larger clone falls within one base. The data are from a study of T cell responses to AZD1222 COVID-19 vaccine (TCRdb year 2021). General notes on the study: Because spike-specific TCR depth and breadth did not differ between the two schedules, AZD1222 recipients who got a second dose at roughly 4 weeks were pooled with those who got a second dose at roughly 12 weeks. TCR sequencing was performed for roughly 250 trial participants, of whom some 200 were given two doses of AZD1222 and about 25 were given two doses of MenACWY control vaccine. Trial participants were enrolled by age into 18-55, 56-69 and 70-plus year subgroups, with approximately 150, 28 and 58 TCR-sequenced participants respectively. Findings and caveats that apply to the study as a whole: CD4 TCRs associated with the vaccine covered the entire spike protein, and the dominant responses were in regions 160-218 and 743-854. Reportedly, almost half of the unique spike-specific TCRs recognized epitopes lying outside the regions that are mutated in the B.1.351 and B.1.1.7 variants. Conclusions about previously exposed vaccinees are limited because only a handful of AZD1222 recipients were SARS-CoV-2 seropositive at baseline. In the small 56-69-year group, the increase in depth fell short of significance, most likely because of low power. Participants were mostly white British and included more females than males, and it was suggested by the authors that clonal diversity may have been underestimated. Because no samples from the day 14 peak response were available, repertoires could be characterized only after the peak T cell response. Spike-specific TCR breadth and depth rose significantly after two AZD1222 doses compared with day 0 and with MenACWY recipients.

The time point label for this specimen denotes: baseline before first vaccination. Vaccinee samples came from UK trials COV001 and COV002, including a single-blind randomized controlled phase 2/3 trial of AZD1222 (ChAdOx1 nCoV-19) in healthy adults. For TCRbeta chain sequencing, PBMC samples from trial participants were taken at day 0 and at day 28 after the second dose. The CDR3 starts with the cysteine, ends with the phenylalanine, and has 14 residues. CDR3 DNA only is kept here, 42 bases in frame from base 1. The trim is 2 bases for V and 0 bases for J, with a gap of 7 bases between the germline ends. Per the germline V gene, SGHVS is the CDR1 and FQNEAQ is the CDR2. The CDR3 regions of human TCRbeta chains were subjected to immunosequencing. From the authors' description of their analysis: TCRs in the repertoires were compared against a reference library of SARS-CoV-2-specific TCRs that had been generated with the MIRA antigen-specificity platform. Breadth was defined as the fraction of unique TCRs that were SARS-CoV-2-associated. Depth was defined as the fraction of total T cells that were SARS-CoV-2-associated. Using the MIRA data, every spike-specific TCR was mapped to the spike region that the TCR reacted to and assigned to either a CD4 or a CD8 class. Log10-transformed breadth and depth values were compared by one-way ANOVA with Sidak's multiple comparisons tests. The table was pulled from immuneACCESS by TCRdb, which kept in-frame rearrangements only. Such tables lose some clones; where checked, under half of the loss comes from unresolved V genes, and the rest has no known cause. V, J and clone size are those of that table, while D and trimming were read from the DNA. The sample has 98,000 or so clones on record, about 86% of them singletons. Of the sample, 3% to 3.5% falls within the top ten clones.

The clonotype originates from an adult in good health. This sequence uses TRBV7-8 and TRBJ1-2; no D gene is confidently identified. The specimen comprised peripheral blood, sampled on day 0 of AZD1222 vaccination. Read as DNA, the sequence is TGTGCCAGCAGCTTACAGAATTCTAACTATGGCTACACCTTC. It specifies CASSLQNSNYGYTF. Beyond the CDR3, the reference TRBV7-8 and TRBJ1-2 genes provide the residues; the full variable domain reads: GAGVSQSPRYKVAKRGQDVALRCDPISGHVSLFWYQQALGQGPEFLTYFQNEAQLDKSGLPSDRFFAERPEGSVSTLKIQRTQQEDSAVYLCASSLQNSNYGYTFGSGTRLTVV.